These 30 T cell receptor beta chains share one sample of origin, sequenced in a study of cytomegalovirus exposure and HLA in healthy donors. Generated by immunoSEQ multiplex PCR, the TCRdb table keeps only in-frame clones and is missing some. The sample gives 220,000 or so clones, roughly 84% of which show up once; about 14% is in the top ten. Sequencing was done on a sample of PBMCs. The receptors shown here come from a woman in her 30s in good health and CMV-seropositive.

V is TRBV6-1 and J is TRBJ1-2, with D perhaps TRBD1 (6 bases). The V gene's germline CDR1 is MNHNS and CDR2 SASEGT. V gave up 7 bases and J gave up 8 bases, with 23 bases separating them. This CDR3 contains 15 residues. CDR3 coding DNA: TGTGCCAGCACCATCGAGGGTGGTGGGGGCCGGGGCTACACCTTC. Translating it yields CASTIEGGGGRGYTF.

The V gene is TRBV11-2, the J gene TRBJ1-1, with D maybe TRBD1 (6 bases). The V gene's germline CDR1 is SGHAT and CDR2 FQNNGV. V was trimmed by 5 bases and J by 6 bases, leaving 22 bases between them. CDR3 size: 16 residues. CDR3 sequence (DNA): TGTGCCAGCAGCCTTTTCCGGGACATTCGATGGGCTGAAGCTTTCTTT. This sequence encodes CASSLFRDIRWAEAFF.

The genes are TRBV29-1 and TRBJ1-1; D perhaps matches TRBD1 (6 bases). Germline values: CDR1 SQVTM, CDR2 ANQGSEA. CDR3 length: 14 residues. V lost 4 bases and J lost 2, with 14 bases in between. The CDR3 region has the DNA TGCAGCGTTGGGTACAGGGCTTTTAACACTGAAGCTTTCTTT. Residues: CSVGYRAFNTEAFF.

A few counts support this clone. This chain connects TRBV9 to TRBJ2-1, with D tentatively TRBD1 (5 bases). CDR1 SGDLS and CDR2 YYNGEE come from the germline V gene. This CDR3 has 14 amino acids. V shed 0 bases and J shed 3 bases, with 7 bases lying between them. The CDR3 sequence is CASSVGGLYNEQFF. CDR3 DNA sequence: TGTGCCAGCAGCGTAGGGGGCCTCTACAATGAGCAGTTCTTC.

The count of this clone is one. The chain links TRBV5-1 to TRBJ2-7; TRBD2 aligns across 12 bases. This CDR3 is built from 15 residues. Germline V CDR1 and CDR2: SGHRS, YFSETQ. The J segment lost 2 bases and the V segment lost 4 bases, leaving 4 bases of the junction unmatched. Here the CDR3 reads CASSRTSGEAYEQYF. The CDR3 DNA reads as TGCGCCAGCAGCAGGACTAGCGGGGAAGCCTACGAGCAGTACTTC.

The rearrangement uses TRBV5-6 and TRBJ2-7; D is perhaps TRBD1 or TRBD2 (5 bases each). Between the trimmed V and J ends, which lost 3 bases and 2 bases, there was a span of 15 bases. In germline, CDR1 is SGHDT, CDR2 YYEEEE. CDR3 length equals 15 residues. The CDR3 loop reads CASSSAPGPTYEQYF. CDR3 DNA: TGTGCCAGCAGCTCGGCCCCGGGACCCACCTACGAGCAGTACTTC.

The chain joins TRBV14 to TRBJ1-1; D is unclear. Germline CDR1 reads SGHDN; CDR2 reads FVKESK. This CDR3 is 14 amino acids long. V dropped 1 base and J dropped 0 bases, with 6 bases sitting between them. This chain's CDR3 is CASSQVQLNTEAFF. CDR3 nucleotides: TGTGCCAGCAGCCAAGTACAGCTGAACACTGAAGCTTTCTTT.

The genes are TRBV30 and TRBJ2-1; TRBD1 is a possible D gene (5 bases). This CDR3 has 17 amino acids. Germline-derived CDR1 and CDR2 are GTSNPN and SVGIG (reference sequence). Between the trimmed V and J ends, which lost 3 bases and 0 bases, there was a span of 18 bases. The CDR3 bases are TGTGCCTGGAGCGCTCCTGACAGACAATTCTCCTACAATGAGCAGTTCTTC. Encoded protein: CAWSAPDRQFSYNEQFF.

This chain links TRBV6-6 with TRBJ1-5, with TRBD1 identical over 7 bases. CDR1 MNHNY and CDR2 SVGAGI come from the germline V gene (reference sequence). Trimming cost V 5 bases and J 2 bases; bases outside gene matches: 9. This CDR3 has 16 residues. The CDR3 spells CASSRPRQGGNQPQHF. The CDR3 nucleotides read TGTGCCAGCAGTCGCCCTCGACAGGGTGGCAATCAGCCCCAGCATTTT.

The gene calls are TRBV27 and TRBJ2-3, with D possibly being TRBD1 or TRBD2 (5 bases each). The length of the CDR3 is 13 residues. CDR1 is MNHEY and CDR2 is SMNVEV in the germline V gene (reference sequence). V was cut by 7 bases and J by 2 bases, with 10 bases left in between. CDR3 coding DNA: TGTGCCAGCATGGACGGGGCCACAGATACGCAGTATTTT. Encoded protein: CASMDGATDTQYF.

V is TRBV5-1 and J is TRBJ1-5, with D possibly being TRBD1 (5 bases). CDR1 and CDR2 from the germline V gene are SGHRS and YFSETQ. Trimming cost V 0 bases and J 3 bases, with 10 bases left between them. CDR3 length equals 15 residues. The CDR3 loop reads CASSLVGAANQPQHF. Here the CDR3 DNA reads TGCGCCAGCAGCTTGGTTGGGGCAGCCAATCAGCCCCAGCATTTT. Full variable domain (rest looked up from reference TRBV5-1 and TRBJ1-5): KAGVTQTPRYLIKTRGQQVTLSCSPISGHRSVSWYQQTPGQGLQFLFEYFSETQRNKGNFPGRFSGRQFSNSRSEMNVSTLELGDSALYLCASSLVGAANQPQHFGDGTRLSIL.

The chain is built from TRBV9 and TRBJ1-1, with D maybe TRBD1 (5 bases). This CDR3 spans 14 amino acids. CDR1 is SGDLS and CDR2 is YYNGEE in the germline V gene. Trimming pared 2 bases from V and 4 bases from J, leaving 12 bases between. CDR3 sequence: CASSVTGGGTEAFF. The CDR3 coding sequence is TGTGCCAGCAGCGTCACGGGGGGTGGCACTGAAGCTTTCTTT.

The chain recombines TRBV7-8 with TRBJ2-7; 9 bases match TRBD2. Germline-derived CDR1 and CDR2 are SGHVS and FQNEAQ. This CDR3 has 15 residues. V shed 1 base, J shed 3 bases, and the junction held 4 bases outside the gene matches. The chain's CDR3 is CASSLVVSGSYEQYF. The CDR3 DNA is TGTGCCAGCAGCTTAGTTGTTAGCGGGAGCTACGAGCAGTACTTC. Drawing the rest from reference TRBV7-8 and TRBJ2-7, the complete variable domain is GAGVSQSPRYKVAKRGQDVALRCDPISGHVSLFWYQQALGQGPEFLTYFQNEAQLDKSGLPSDRFFAERPEGSVSTLKIQRTQQEDSAVYLCASSLVVSGSYEQYFGPGTRLTVT.

CDR3 bases: TGCGCCAGCAGCCAAGTTCTCGACTACGAGCAGTACTTC. This gives the protein CASSQVLDYEQYF. The genes are TRBV4-1 and TRBJ2-7; D not certain. Germline V lookup: CDR1 MGHRA, CDR2 YSYEKL. V lost 1 base and J 3 bases, leaving 7 bases between the germline ends. The CDR3 spans 13 residues.

The chain couples TRBV14 to TRBJ2-5, with TRBD2 identical over 7 bases. V lost 1 base, J lost 6 bases, and 17 bases stayed unmatched. This CDR3 spans 18 amino acids. Germline V CDR1 and CDR2: SGHDN, FVKESK. The CDR3 here is CASSQAGLAEDLAQTQYF. The DNA of the CDR3 is TGTGCCAGCAGCCAAGCGGGGCTAGCGGAAGACCTCGCTCAGACCCAGTACTTC.

V usage is TRBV30 and J usage is TRBJ1-1; D call uncertain. There are 11 residues in the CDR3. The V gene lost 5 bases and the J gene lost 1 base, with 5 bases spanning the gap. Per germline, CDR1 GTSNPN and CDR2 SVGIG (reference sequence). In DNA, the CDR3 is TGTGCCTGGGTCACGAACACTGAAGCTTTCTTT. It translates to CAWVTNTEAFF.

The rearrangement links TRBV10-3 to TRBJ2-5; 9 bases map to TRBD2. V lost 0 bases, J lost 4 bases, and 3 bases stayed unmatched. Looked up from germline, CDR1 is ENHRY and CDR2 is SYGVKD. The CDR3 runs 15 residues. The CDR3 nucleotides read TGTGCCATCAGTGAGTCAACGACTAGCGGAGAGACCCAGTACTTC. Encoded protein: CAISESTTSGETQYF.

In nucleotides, the CDR3 is TGTGCCAGCAGTACCTCAGGGGCCCTCCTTCGGAGTAGTGAAAAACTGTTTTTT. It translates to CASSTSGALLRSSEKLFF. The J gene is TRBJ1-4, the V gene TRBV28; tentative D call: TRBD1 (6 bases). Germline V gives CDR1 MDHEN, CDR2 SYDVKM. The length of the CDR3 is 18 residues. Trimming pared 5 bases from V and 7 bases from J, leaving 26 bases between.

This clone has a single count. V gene TRBV5-6 combines with J gene TRBJ2-1; tentatively, D is TRBD2 (6 bases). The CDR3 is made up of 16 amino acids. V lost 1 base and J 7 bases, leaving 18 bases between the germline ends. CDR1 is SGHDT, CDR2 YYEEEE, per germline. In DNA, the CDR3 is TGTGCCAGCAGCTTGAAAGGAACTAGCCGAAGGAATGAGCAGTTCTTC. It encodes CASSLKGTSRRNEQFF.

The V and J genes are TRBV11-3 and TRBJ2-1; D is uncertain. Trimming took 0 bases from V and 0 from J, leaving 6 bases between them. The CDR3 consists of 15 residues. The germline V gene has CDR1 SGHNT and CDR2 YENEEA. This CDR3 reads CASSLDISSYNEQFF. In nucleotides, the CDR3 is TGTGCCAGCAGCTTAGATATTAGCTCCTACAATGAGCAGTTCTTC.

This rearrangement joins TRBV18 to TRBJ1-1; D is ambiguous. The CDR3 has 14 amino acids. Germline V lookup: CDR1 KGHSH, CDR2 LQKENI. The V and J ends lost 2 bases and 2 bases respectively, with 9 bases between them. The CDR3 sequence is CASSPNGVNTEAFF. DNA for the CDR3: TGTGCCAGCTCACCAAACGGGGTCAACACTGAAGCTTTCTTT.

The genes are TRBV7-9 and TRBJ2-1; TRBD2 matches at 9 bases. The germline CDR1 and CDR2 sequences are SEHNR and FQNEAQ (reference sequence). V dropped 8 bases and J dropped 5; count of bases not matched to a gene: 4. The CDR3 covers 13 residues. CDR3: CASEAGGNNEQFF. In DNA form, the CDR3 reads TGTGCCAGCGAGGCGGGAGGGAACAATGAGCAGTTCTTC.

This clone was seen once. The chain employs TRBV5-6 and TRBJ2-5; D unresolved. From germline, CDR1 is SGHDT and CDR2 YYEEEE. Trimming cost V 4 bases and J 5 bases, with 3 bases left between them. The CDR3 covers 10 residues. DNA of the CDR3: TGTGCCAGCAGCGGGGAGACCCAGTACTTC. Protein: CASSGETQYF.

The J gene is TRBJ1-2, the V gene TRBV30, with D maybe TRBD1 (5 bases). The V end was cut by 5 bases, the J end by 10 bases, with 17 bases between. The CDR3 contains 12 residues. Germline CDR1 GTSNPN, CDR2 SVGIG (reference sequence). DNA of the CDR3: TGTGCCTGGGGGAGGGGACCACGGGACTACACCTTC. The encoded protein is CAWGRGPRDYTF.

The chain recombines TRBV5-1 with TRBJ2-3; no firm D call. Per germline, CDR1 SGHRS and CDR2 YFSETQ. The CDR3 consists of 12 residues. V dropped 4 bases and J dropped 5 bases, with 8 bases sitting between them. CDR3 amino acids: CASSKNVDTQYF. The DNA of the CDR3 is TGCGCCAGCAGCAAGAACGTAGATACGCAGTATTTT.

The V gene is TRBV5-4, the J gene TRBJ1-2; TRBD1 agrees at 10 bases. Per germline, CDR1 SGHNT and CDR2 YYREEE (reference sequence). The CDR3 has 15 amino acids. Trimming at V came to 1 base and at J to 7 bases, leaving 7 bases not matched to a gene. CDR3 in DNA: TGTGCCAGCAGCTTGAACGGACAGGGGGGCCCTGGCTACACCTTC. Translating gives CASSLNGQGGPGYTF.

The genes are TRBV19 and TRBJ2-3; D may be TRBD1 or TRBD2 (5 bases each). Germline loops: CDR1 LNHDA, CDR2 SQIVND (reference sequence). There are 18 residues in the CDR3. V lost 5 bases, J lost 0 bases, and 21 bases lay in between. The CDR3 loop reads CASSLARDGISSTDTQYF. The CDR3 DNA reads TGTGCCAGTAGTCTAGCCCGGGACGGCATTTCTAGCACAGATACGCAGTATTTT.

V is TRBV27 and J is TRBJ2-3; 10 bases match TRBD2. With 8 bases clipped from V and 5 bases from J, the junction kept 13 bases outside the gene matches. This CDR3 is 16 amino acids long. CDR1 is MNHEY, CDR2 SMNVEV, per germline (reference sequence). The CDR3 region is CASAIYLAGAIDTQYF. CDR3 nucleotide sequence: TGTGCCAGCGCTATTTACCTAGCGGGAGCAATAGATACGCAGTATTTT.

This clone occurred a few times. The J gene is TRBJ2-2, the V gene TRBV7-2; D not certain. Germline lookup yields CDR1 SGHTA and CDR2 FQGNSA. The CDR3 sequence is 15 residues long. V lost 1 base to trimming and J lost 0 bases, with 6 bases between them. In nucleotides, the CDR3 is TGTGCCAGCAGCTTAGACAGCGCGAACACCGGGGAGCTGTTTTTT. This translates into CASSLDSANTGELFF.

V and J are TRBV5-6 and TRBJ2-5; tentatively, D is TRBD1 (8 bases). The CDR3 is made up of 15 amino acids. Germline V lookup: CDR1 SGHDT, CDR2 YYEEEE. Trimming cost V 0 bases and J 4 bases, with 13 bases left between them. For the CDR3, the DNA is TGTGCCAGCAGCTTGGACAGGGGGAGGGTAGAGACCCAGTACTTC. It specifies CASSLDRGRVETQYF.